One sample yielded the 23 T cell receptor beta chains listed below, sequenced in a study of blood T cell repertoires in COVID-19. TCRdb keeps only in-frame clones here, not all; method: immunoSEQ multiplex PCR. The sample lists more than 40,000 clones; approximately 86% were seen once. Sequencing was carried out using peripheral blood. These TCRs come from a man in his sixties with active or convalescent COVID-19.

The rearrangement uses TRBV2 and TRBJ2-3; 7 nucleotides agree with TRBD2. This CDR3 has 14 residues. V lost 10 bases, J lost 4 bases, and 11 bases stayed unmatched. In germline, CDR1 is SNHLY, CDR2 FYNNEI. The CDR3 bases are TGTGCCACCAGAAGCCGTCGGGGGGCAGATACGCAGTATTTT. This gives the protein CATRSRRGADTQYF.

This clone has only one observation. The chain employs TRBV7-3 and TRBJ2-7; TRBD1 matches at 11 bases. The CDR3 is made up of 14 amino acids. CDR1 and CDR2 from the germline V gene are SGHTA and FQGTGA. The trim removed 5 bases at V and 7 bases at J, leaving 7 bases unmatched. CDR3 DNA: TGTGCCAGCAGCACGGACAGGGGGCCGGGGGAGCAGTACTTC. This codes for CASSTDRGPGEQYF.

The rearrangement uses TRBV2 and TRBJ2-1, with TRBD2 identical over 7 bases. Germline-derived CDR1 and CDR2 are SNHLY and FYNNEI. The junction had 12 bases not matched to a gene; V was cut back by 6 bases and J by 16 bases. CDR3 length: 12 amino acids. The CDR3 region is CASSELRLAVFF. As DNA, the CDR3 is TGTGCCAGCAGCGAGCTAAGACTAGCTGTCTTCTTC.

V usage is TRBV15 and J usage is TRBJ2-5, with TRBD2 as a possible D gene (5 bases). V was shortened by 0 bases and J by 0 bases, with 14 bases between the two germline ends. CDR3 length: 17 residues. Germline values: CDR1 LNHNV, CDR2 YYDKDF (reference sequence). The CDR3 region is CATSRDLRLRYQETQYF. The DNA of the CDR3 is TGTGCCACCAGCAGAGATCTTCGACTAAGGTACCAAGAGACCCAGTACTTC.

The rearrangement links TRBV5-1 to TRBJ2-1; D gene uncertain. V lost 1 base and J 10 bases, leaving 9 bases between the germline ends. CDR1 SGHRS and CDR2 YFSETQ come from the germline V gene. This CDR3 is 12 amino acids long. The CDR3 nucleotides are TGCGCCAGCAGCTTGTCTGTACAGGAGCAGTTCTTC. Its translation is CASSLSVQEQFF.

The chain carries TRBV3-1 (or the pseudogene TRBV3-2) and TRBJ2-1; the D is unclear. The germline gives CDR1 LGHDT, CDR2 YNNKEL (reference sequence). The CDR3 runs 14 residues. Trimming took 4 bases from V and 6 from J, leaving 13 bases between them. The chain's CDR3 is CASSPLPWANEQFF. The CDR3 bases are TGTGCCAGCAGCCCCCTCCCCTGGGCCAATGAGCAGTTCTTC.

The chain combines TRBV2 with TRBJ2-2; TRBD1 matches 8 bases. The CDR3 length is 10 residues. Germline-derived CDR1 and CDR2 are SNHLY and FYNNEI. V dropped 5 bases and J dropped 15; count of bases not matched to a gene: 2. CDR3 amino acids: CASSRQGMFF. As DNA, the CDR3 is TGTGCCAGCAGTAGACAGGGGATGTTTTTT.

The V gene is TRBV3-1 (or the pseudogene TRBV3-2), the J gene TRBJ1-2; no firm D call. Per the germline V gene, CDR1 is LGHDT and CDR2 is YNNKEL (reference sequence). The V end was cut by 2 bases, the J end by 8 bases, with 6 bases between. This CDR3 has 11 amino acids. CDR3 DNA: TGTGCCAGCAGCCAATTAAGCGGCTACACCTTC. Its protein is CASSQLSGYTF.

This chain links TRBV5-4 with TRBJ2-3; 8 bases agree with TRBD2. There are 15 residues in the CDR3. The J segment lost 4 bases and the V segment lost 5 bases, leaving 9 bases of the junction unmatched. CDR1 is SGHNT, CDR2 YYREEE, per germline (reference sequence). The CDR3 sequence: CASSAGGAVADTQYF. For the CDR3, the DNA is TGTGCCAGCAGTGCCGGGGGGGCCGTCGCAGATACGCAGTATTTT.

This clone was observed a few times. Other nucleotide sequences in the sample specify the same CDR3. V gene TRBV23-1 combines with J gene TRBJ1-5; tentatively, D is TRBD1 (5 bases). TRBV23-1 is treated as an ORF (open reading frame) with a function not yet certain. The CDR3 has 18 residues. The germline V and J ends were trimmed by 6 bases and 6 bases, with 27 bases remaining between them. The CDR3 coding sequence is TGCGCCAGCAGCCACACCCCAACCGGGACTGCTGTGGGTCAGCCCCAGCATTTT. This translates into CASSHTPTGTAVGQPQHF.

This clone was observed a single time. The chain couples TRBV28 to TRBJ1-6; 8 nucleotides align to TRBD1. The ends lost 10 bases at V and 7 bases at J; junction bases unmatched: 9. CDR3 length: 14 residues. The germline gives CDR1 MDHEN, CDR2 SYDVKM. CDR3 sequence (DNA): TGTGCCATCCCGGGACAGGCCACAAATTCACCCCTCCACTTT. It specifies CAIPGQATNSPLHF.

The chain couples TRBV27 to TRBJ2-1; 7 nucleotides align to TRBD1. The CDR3 is 17 residues long. The junction had 17 bases not matched to a gene; V was cut back by 6 bases and J by 6 bases. Germline CDR1 MNHEY, CDR2 SMNVEV (reference sequence). The CDR3 sequence: CASRQTSGPGGINEQFF. The CDR3 bases are TGTGCCAGCAGACAAACGTCCGGGCCAGGGGGAATCAATGAGCAGTTCTTC.

The gene calls are TRBV2 and TRBJ2-4, with TRBD2 matching over 8 bases. The CDR3 totals 15 residues. CDR1 is SNHLY and CDR2 is FYNNEI in the germline V gene. The V segment lost 3 bases and the J segment 6 bases; nucleotides outside the gene matches: 7. The CDR3 loop is CASSETGGPGNIQYF. CDR3 nucleotides: TGTGCCAGCAGTGAGACGGGGGGGCCCGGAAACATTCAGTACTTC.

The V gene is TRBV3-1 (or the pseudogene TRBV3-2), the J gene TRBJ1-6; no clear D. The CDR3 is 12 amino acids. V lost 1 base and J lost 8, with 3 bases in between. Germline V gene data show CDR1 as LGHDT and CDR2 as YNNKEL (reference sequence). This CDR3 is CASSQGDSPLHF. The CDR3 coding sequence is TGTGCCAGCAGCCAAGGCGATTCACCCCTCCACTTT.

V gene TRBV7-9 combines with J gene TRBJ2-1; tentatively, D is TRBD1 (5 bases). CDR1 is SEHNR, CDR2 FQNEAQ, per germline (reference sequence). Between the trimmed V and J ends, which lost 5 bases and 12 bases, there was a span of 14 bases. The CDR3 has 12 residues. CDR3 region: CASSPQGSPQFF. The CDR3 DNA is TGTGCCAGCAGCCCCCAGGGTAGTCCGCAGTTCTTC.

In nucleotides, the CDR3 is TGTGCCAGCAGCTCGCTCCTCTGGGACAGCCACACTGAAGCTTTCTTT. Encoded protein: CASSSLLWDSHTEAFF. The gene calls are TRBV7-9 and TRBJ1-1, with 7 bases lining up with TRBD1. Germline-derived CDR1 and CDR2 are SEHNR and FQNEAQ (reference sequence). The CDR3 is 16 amino acids. The J segment lost 3 bases and the V segment lost 4 bases, leaving 11 bases of the junction unmatched.

The CDR3 nucleotides are TGTGCCAGCAGCTTAGCGGCGGGAAGGAAGATGTATGGCTACACCTTC. Translating it yields CASSLAAGRKMYGYTF. The genes are TRBV7-2 and TRBJ1-2; D is uncertain. This CDR3 has 16 residues. The germline V gene has CDR1 SGHTA and CDR2 FQGNSA. V was shortened by 0 bases and J by 5 bases, with 16 bases between the two germline ends.

CDR3: CASSLGLAGGSDTGELFF. CDR3 nucleotides: TGTGCCAGCAGCTTGGGACTAGCGGGGGGGTCGGACACCGGGGAGCTGTTTTTT. The V gene is TRBV7-8, the J gene TRBJ2-2; 16 nucleotides agree with TRBD2. V gave up 3 bases and J gave up 3 bases; unmatched junction bases: 4. The germline V gene has CDR1 SGHVS and CDR2 FQNEAQ. CDR3 length: 18 amino acids.

V is TRBV7-2 and J is TRBJ2-7, with 11 bases that match TRBD2. The CDR3 sequence is 14 residues long. J gave up 4 bases and V 3 bases, and 2 bases lay outside the gene matches. The germline V gene encodes CDR1 SGHTA and CDR2 FQGNSA. The CDR3 spells CASSFRTSGYEQYF. In DNA form, the CDR3 reads TGTGCCAGCAGCTTCCGGACTAGCGGGTACGAGCAGTACTTC.

This clone was detected once. J is TRBJ2-5 and V is TRBV24-1, with 8 bases fitting TRBD1. The CDR3 has 14 amino acids. Germline V gene lookup returns CDR1 KGHDR and CDR2 SFDVKD. V dropped 4 bases and J dropped 4; count of bases not matched to a gene: 4. Here the CDR3 reads CATSEPDRAETQYF. The CDR3 DNA is TGTGCCACCAGTGAACCGGACAGGGCAGAGACCCAGTACTTC.

V gene TRBV7-9 combines with J gene TRBJ1-5; TRBD1 is a possible D gene (6 bases). The CDR3 loop spans 18 amino acids. The V and J ends lost 1 base and 0 bases respectively, with 16 bases between them. Germline-derived CDR1 and CDR2 are SEHNR and FQNEAQ (reference sequence). CDR3 sequence: CASSLEGRGGYSNQPQHF. The DNA for the CDR3 is TGTGCCAGCAGCTTAGAGGGCAGGGGCGGTTATAGCAATCAGCCCCAGCATTTT. Combining the CDR3 with reference TRBV7-9 and TRBJ1-5 gives the whole variable domain DTGVSQNPRHKITKRGQNVTFRCDPISEHNRLYWYRQTLGQGPEFLTYFQNEAQLEKSRLLSDRFSAERPKGSFSTLEIQRTEQGDSAMYLCASSLEGRGGYSNQPQHFGDGTRLSIL.

CDR3 bases: TGCAGCGGGATGGACAGGGGATACACTGAAGCTTTCTTT. Protein: CSGMDRGYTEAFF. V is TRBV29-1 and J is TRBJ1-1; 9 bases match TRBD1. V was pared by 7 bases and J by 3 bases, with 6 bases of the junction left unmatched. The CDR3 consists of 13 residues. Germline V gene lookup returns CDR1 SQVTM and CDR2 ANQGSEA.

The V call is TRBV7-2, the J call TRBJ1-5; weak D call: TRBD1 (5 bases). The germline gives CDR1 SGHTA, CDR2 FQGNSA. This CDR3 comprises 13 residues. Trimming cost V 2 bases and J 7 bases, with 9 bases left between them. CDR3 DNA: TGTGCCAGCAGCTTATGGGGGGGACAGCCCCAGCATTTT. Protein: CASSLWGGQPQHF.